Following are 19 T cell receptor beta chains from one sample sequenced in a study of T cell changes during pregnancy in multiple sclerosis. TCRdb's copy holds only in-frame clones and misses some; the assay was immunoSEQ multiplex PCR. The data contain some 79,000 clones, 80% to 95% of them singletons. Sequenced material: CD4+ T cells from peripheral blood mononuclear cells, taken in the second trimester of pregnancy. These TCRs come from a female donor with multiple sclerosis, enrolled in a pregnancy study.

This chain joins TRBV28 and TRBJ2-1; 12 nucleotides line up with TRBD2. CDR3 length: 17 amino acids. J lost 2 bases, V lost 2 bases, and 4 bases had no gene match. Germline lookup yields CDR1 MDHEN and CDR2 SYDVKM. The CDR3 nucleotides read TGTGCCAGCAGTTTAGGGACTAGCGGGTTAGCCTACAATGAGCAGTTCTTC. Translated, it gives CASSLGTSGLAYNEQFF.

The J gene is TRBJ1-1, the V gene TRBV11-1, with unresolved D. Trimming pared 5 bases from V and 1 base from J, leaving 8 bases between. CDR1 is SGHAT, CDR2 FQDESV, per germline (reference sequence). This CDR3 has 13 amino acids. The CDR3 is CASSLGRNTEAFF. CDR3 nucleotides: TGTGCCAGCAGCCTAGGGAGGAACACTGAAGCTTTCTTT.

The CDR3 sequence is CASSLNGLEEQYF. Written as DNA, the CDR3 is TGTGCCAGCAGCTTAAACGGGTTGGAAGAGCAGTACTTC. This rearrangement joins TRBV11-1 to TRBJ2-7; no firm D call. Germline CDR1 SGHAT, CDR2 FQDESV (reference sequence). Trimming left V 2 bases short and J 7 bases short, with 12 bases between. The CDR3 is 13 residues long.

The chain is built from TRBV7-2 and TRBJ2-5; TRBD2 agrees at 15 bases. The J segment lost 1 base and the V segment lost 5 bases, leaving 2 bases of the junction unmatched. This CDR3 has 16 residues. Germline-derived CDR1 and CDR2 are SGHTA and FQGNSA. The CDR3 protein is CASSLGLAGGQETQYF. The CDR3 coding sequence is TGTGCCAGCAGCCTGGGACTAGCGGGAGGCCAAGAGACCCAGTACTTC.

This chain connects TRBV2 to TRBJ2-5; TRBD2 might be the D (5 bases). V was trimmed by 6 bases and J by 5 bases, leaving 10 bases between them. There are 12 residues in the CDR3. The V gene's germline CDR1 is SNHLY and CDR2 FYNNEI. As DNA, the CDR3 is TGTGCCAGCAGCGAGGACTCGGAGACCCAGTACTTC. Translation: CASSEDSETQYF.

This chain connects TRBV28 to TRBJ2-7; 9 positions match TRBD1. Germline V gene sequence: CDR1 MDHEN, CDR2 SYDVKM. This CDR3 spans 15 amino acids. The junction had 8 bases not matched to a gene; V was cut back by 6 bases and J by 2 bases. The DNA of the CDR3 is TGTGCCAGCAGCTTGCCGGGACAGGGCCCCTACGAGCAGTACTTC. This gives the protein CASSLPGQGPYEQYF.

This clone was counted once. The CDR3 DNA reads TGTGCCAGCAGCCCCGAGCGGGAGGGCGGCTACGAGCAGTACTTC. This gives the protein CASSPEREGGYEQYF. The chain is built from TRBV7-3 and TRBJ2-7; 10 nucleotides line up with TRBD2. CDR3 size: 15 residues. CDR1 SGHTA and CDR2 FQGTGA come from the germline V gene. Trimming removed 5 bases from V and 3 bases from J; junction bases left unmatched: 7.

This clone appeared a few times. The chain employs TRBV23-1 and TRBJ1-1; D is unresolved. TRBV23-1 is given ORF status, its function remaining uncertain. The CDR3 is made up of 15 amino acids. V was cut by 7 bases and J by 1 base, with 16 bases left in between. The CDR3 here is CASTPQWRENTEAFF. The CDR3 coding sequence is TGCGCCAGCACCCCTCAGTGGAGAGAGAACACTGAAGCTTTCTTT.

The chain combines TRBV5-8 with TRBJ1-1, with TRBD1 matching 8 bases. The CDR3 is 14 residues long. The germline CDR1 and CDR2 sequences are SGHTS and YDEGEE. J was trimmed by 8 bases and V by 3 bases; bases with no gene match: 9. The CDR3 DNA is TGTGCCAGCAGCTATCCGGACAGGGTGAAGGAAGCTTTCTTT. This translates into CASSYPDRVKEAFF.

The rearrangement links TRBV19 to TRBJ1-1; D may be TRBD1 (5 bases). CDR3 length: 13 residues. The germline gives CDR1 LNHDA, CDR2 SQIVND (reference sequence). With 7 bases removed from V and 1 base from J, the gap between germline ends came to 10 bases. In DNA form, the CDR3 reads TGTGCCAGTAAGGTTGACAGGAACACTGAAGCTTTCTTT. Translating gives CASKVDRNTEAFF. The variable domain in full, with the rest retrieved from reference TRBV19 and TRBJ1-1, is DGGITQSPKYLFRKEGQNVTLSCEQNLNHDAMYWYRQDPGQGLRLIYYSQIVNDFQKGDIAEGYSVSREKKESFPLTVTSAQKNPTAFYLCASKVDRNTEAFFGQGTRLTVV.

The chain couples TRBV14 to TRBJ2-3, with 8 bases lining up with TRBD1. The CDR3 runs 16 residues. The trim removed 2 bases at V and 4 bases at J, leaving 8 bases unmatched. From germline, CDR1 is SGHDN and CDR2 FVKESK. CDR3 residues: CASSQLDRVSADTQYF. The CDR3 nucleotides read TGTGCCAGCAGCCAACTGGACAGGGTGAGCGCAGATACGCAGTATTTT.

The DNA for the CDR3 is TGTGCCTGGACCCCCGGGGGTTTAGTGCAGTACTTC. This sequence encodes CAWTPGGLVQYF. The rearrangement links TRBV30 to TRBJ2-7, with D possibly matching TRBD2 (6 bases). The CDR3 runs to 12 residues. The V gene's germline CDR1 is GTSNPN and CDR2 SVGIG (reference sequence). Trimming took off 4 bases at V and 9 bases at J, with 16 bases between the two ends.

J is TRBJ2-5 and V is TRBV7-9; D possibly corresponds to TRBD1 (6 bases). The CDR3 totals 16 residues. Germline CDR1 and CDR2: SEHNR and FQNEAQ (reference sequence). Between the trimmed V and J ends, which lost 4 bases and 4 bases, there was a span of 19 bases. CDR3 nucleotide sequence: TGTGCCAGCAGCTCCCAATGGACAGCTAAGGGAGAGACCCAGTACTTC. Residues: CASSSQWTAKGETQYF.

This clone showed up just a few times. The chain is built from TRBV4-1 and TRBJ1-1; D is ambiguous. V was cut by 2 bases and J by 0 bases, with 7 bases left in between. Germline V gene sequence: CDR1 MGHRA, CDR2 YSYEKL. This CDR3 contains 14 residues. CDR3 residues: CASSQMGLNTEAFF. The CDR3 DNA reads as TGCGCCAGCAGCCAAATGGGCCTGAACACTGAAGCTTTCTTT.

This chain connects TRBV2 to TRBJ2-3; 10 bases line up with TRBD2. The CDR3 sequence is 16 residues long. The germline CDR1 and CDR2 sequences are SNHLY and FYNNEI. J was trimmed by 2 bases and V by 5 bases; bases with no gene match: 7. CDR3 residues: CASSPRLAGTTDTQYF. The DNA for the CDR3 is TGTGCCAGCAGTCCTCGACTAGCGGGTACCACAGATACGCAGTATTTT.

The chain combines TRBV5-6 with TRBJ1-2; no clear D. Germline V gives CDR1 SGHDT, CDR2 YYEEEE. CDR3 length: 15 amino acids. Trimming left V 4 bases short and J 5 bases short, with 18 bases between. The CDR3, as DNA: TGTGCCAGCAGCGCCCCATCAGAGGGAAGGTATGGCTACACCTTC. Encoded protein: CASSAPSEGRYGYTF.

In its sample, this clone was seen a few times. CDR3 region: CASTPGQGGNQPQHF. In nucleotides, the CDR3 is TGTGCCAGTACCCCGGGACAGGGAGGGAATCAGCCCCAGCATTTT. V is TRBV19 and J is TRBJ1-5; 9 bases agree with TRBD1. V was pared by 7 bases and J by 4 bases, with 8 bases of the junction left unmatched. CDR1 is LNHDA, CDR2 SQIVND, per germline (reference sequence). This CDR3 is built from 15 residues. Variable domain in full (rest from reference TRBV19 and TRBJ1-5): DGGITQSPKYLFRKEGQNVTLSCEQNLNHDAMYWYRQDPGQGLRLIYYSQIVNDFQKGDIAEGYSVSREKKESFPLTVTSAQKNPTAFYLCASTPGQGGNQPQHFGDGTRLSIL.

This rearrangement joins TRBV27 to TRBJ2-7; 8 bases agree with TRBD1. This CDR3 is built from 14 residues. In germline, CDR1 is MNHEY, CDR2 SMNVEV (reference sequence). V trimming: 5 bases; J trimming: 6 bases; junction bases outside the gene matches: 9. The CDR3 nucleotides are TGTGCCAGCAGTCCGCGGACAGGGCTAATCGAGCAGTACTTC. The encoded protein is CASSPRTGLIEQYF.

This chain joins TRBV6-5 and TRBJ2-7; D is possibly TRBD2 (5 bases). This CDR3 has 12 residues. V lost 7 bases, J lost 0 bases, and 7 bases lay in between. Germline lookup yields CDR1 MNHEY and CDR2 SVGAGI. The CDR3 reads CASIGNSYEQYF. CDR3 sequence (DNA): TGTGCCAGCATCGGGAACTCCTACGAGCAGTACTTC.